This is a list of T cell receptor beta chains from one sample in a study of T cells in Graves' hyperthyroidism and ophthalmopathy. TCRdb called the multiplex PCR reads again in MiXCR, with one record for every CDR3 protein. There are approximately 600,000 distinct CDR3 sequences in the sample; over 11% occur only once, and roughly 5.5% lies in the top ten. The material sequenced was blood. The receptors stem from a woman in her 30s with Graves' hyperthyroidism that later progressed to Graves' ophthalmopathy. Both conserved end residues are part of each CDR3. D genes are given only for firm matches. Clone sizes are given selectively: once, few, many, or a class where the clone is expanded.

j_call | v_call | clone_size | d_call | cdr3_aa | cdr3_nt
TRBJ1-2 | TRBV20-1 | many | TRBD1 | CSAAGQGRGVEGVNYGYTF | TGCAGTGCGGCTGGACAGGGGCGAGGGGTTGAGGGGGTTAACTATGGCTACACCTTC
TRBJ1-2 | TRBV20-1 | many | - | CSARGTDYGYTF | TGCAGTGCTAGAGGGACAGACTATGGCTACACCTTC
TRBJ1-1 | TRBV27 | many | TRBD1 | CASSLGRQGSTEAFF | TGTGCCAGCAGTTTGGGGAGACAGGGGAGCACTGAAGCTTTCTTT
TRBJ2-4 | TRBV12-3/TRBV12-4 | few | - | CASSPYLGIQYF | TGTGCCAGCAGTCCGTACCTGGGCATTCAGTACTTC
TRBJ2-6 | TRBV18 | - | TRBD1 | CASSPYGQGSSGANVLTF | TGTGCCAGCTCACCATACGGACAGGGGAGCTCTGGGGCCAACGTCCTGACTTTC
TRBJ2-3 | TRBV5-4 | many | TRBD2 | CASSLREVTDTQYF | TGTGCCAGCAGCTTGCGGGAGGTCACAGATACGCAGTATTTT
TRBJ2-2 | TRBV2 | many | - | CASSTIGAEFTGELFF | TGTGCCAGCAGTACGATCGGGGCAGAATTCACCGGGGAGCTGTTTTTT
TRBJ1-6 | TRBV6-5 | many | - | CASSYSGDSPLHF | TGTGCCAGCAGTTACTCGGGGGATTCACCCCTCCACTTT
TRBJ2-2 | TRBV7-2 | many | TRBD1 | CASSSRDRNTGELFF | TGTGCCAGCAGCTCCCGGGACAGGAACACCGGGGAGCTGTTTTTT
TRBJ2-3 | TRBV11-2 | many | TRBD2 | CASSLDGGSVDTQYF | TGTGCCAGCAGCTTAGACGGCGGGAGTGTAGATACGCAGTATTTT
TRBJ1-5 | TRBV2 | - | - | CASSELERQPQHF | TGTGCCAGCAGTGAACTGGAGCGTCAGCCCCAGCATTTT
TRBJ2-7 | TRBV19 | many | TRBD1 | CASSPGDRAEQYF | TGTGCCAGTAGTCCGGGGGACAGGGCCGAGCAGTACTTC
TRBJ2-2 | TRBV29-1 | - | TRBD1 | CSFSGTGVTGELFF | TGCAGCTTCTCCGGGACAGGGGTCACCGGGGAGCTGTTTTTT
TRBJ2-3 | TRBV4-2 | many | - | CASSQGGFLRGTDTQYF | TGTGCCAGCAGCCAAGGGGGCTTTCTCCGTGGCACAGATACGCAGTATTTT
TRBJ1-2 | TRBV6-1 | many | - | CASSDQGVRHSF | TGTGCCAGCAGTGATCAGGGTGTCCGTCACAGCTTC
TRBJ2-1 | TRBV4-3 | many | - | CASSLVADSSYNEQFF | TGCGCCAGCAGCCTCGTAGCGGATAGCTCCTACAATGAGCAGTTCTTC
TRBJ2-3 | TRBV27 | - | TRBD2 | CASSYVLAGDSLSTDTQYF | TGTGCCAGCAGTTATGTTTTGGCGGGAGACTCCCTAAGCACAGATACGCAGTATTTT
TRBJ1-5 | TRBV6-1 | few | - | CASSEHGRYSNQPQHF | TGTGCCAGCAGTGAACACGGGAGGTATAGCAATCAGCCCCAGCATTTT
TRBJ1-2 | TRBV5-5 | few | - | CASSSQPGSPGGYTF | TGTGCCAGCAGCTCCCAACCGGGCTCCCCGGGGGGCTACACCTTC
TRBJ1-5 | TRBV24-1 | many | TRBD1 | CATSDSMDRGHSNQPQHF | TGTGCCACCAGTGACTCGATGGACAGGGGGCATAGCAATCAGCCCCAGCATTTT
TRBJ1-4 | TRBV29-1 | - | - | CSVEGQVNEKLFF | TGCAGCGTTGAAGGGCAGGTTAATGAAAAACTGTTTTTT
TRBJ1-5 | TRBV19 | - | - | CASSLRGRRSNQPQHF | TGTGCCAGTAGCCTACGGGGGAGGAGGAGCAATCAGCCCCAGCATTTT
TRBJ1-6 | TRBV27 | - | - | CASSAGNYNSPLHF | TGTGCCAGCAGTGCCGGGAACTATAATTCACCCCTCCACTTT
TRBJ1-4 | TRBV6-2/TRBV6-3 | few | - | CASKLGDEKLFF | TGTGCCAGCAAGTTAGGGGATGAAAAACTGTTTTTT
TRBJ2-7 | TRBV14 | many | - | CASSQTGYEQYF | TGTGCCAGCAGCCAAACCGGATACGAGCAGTACTTC
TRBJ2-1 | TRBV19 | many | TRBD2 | CASSTGVAGGSDEQFF | TGTGCCAGTAGCACAGGGGTAGCGGGAGGGTCCGATGAGCAGTTCTTC
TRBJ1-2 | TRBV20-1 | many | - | CSGMQGSDYGYTF | TGCAGTGGAATGCAGGGAAGTGACTATGGCTACACCTTC
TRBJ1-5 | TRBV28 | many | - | CASSFASNQPQHF | TGTGCCAGCAGTTTTGCTAGCAATCAGCCCCAGCATTTT
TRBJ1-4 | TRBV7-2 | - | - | CASSLAAGTPNEKLFF | TGTGCCAGCAGCTTAGCTGCTGGGACACCTAATGAAAAACTGTTTTTT
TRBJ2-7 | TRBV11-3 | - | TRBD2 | CASTLNVLGLAGEGAYEQYF | TGTGCCAGCACCCTTAACGTGCTGGGACTAGCGGGAGAAGGGGCCTACGAGCAGTACTTC
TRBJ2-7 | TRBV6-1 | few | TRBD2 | CASMAGGLGYEQYF | TGTGCCAGCATGGCGGGGGGCTTAGGCTACGAGCAGTACTTC
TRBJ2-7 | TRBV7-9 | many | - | CASSPVGRYEQYF | TGTGCCAGCAGCCCGGTCGGCAGATACGAGCAGTACTTC
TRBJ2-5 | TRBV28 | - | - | CASSSSGTERETQYF | TGTGCCAGCAGCTCTTCCGGGACGGAAAGAGAGACCCAGTACTTC
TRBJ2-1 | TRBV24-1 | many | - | CATSDFGETGLHEQFF | TGTGCCACCAGTGATTTTGGGGAAACGGGTTTGCATGAGCAGTTCTTC
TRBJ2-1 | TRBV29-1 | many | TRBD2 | CSVDGTSGASSYNEQFF | TGCAGCGTTGATGGGACTAGCGGGGCGAGCTCCTACAATGAGCAGTTCTTC
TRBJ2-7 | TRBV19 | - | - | CASSISSSYEQYF | TGTGCCAGTAGTATTAGCTCCTCCTACGAGCAGTACTTC
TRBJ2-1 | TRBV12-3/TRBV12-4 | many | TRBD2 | CASSLTRTSGRTMNNEQFF | TGTGCCAGCAGCCTTACCAGAACTAGCGGGAGGACAATGAACAATGAGCAGTTCTTC
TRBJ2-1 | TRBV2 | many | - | CASSELAAVSYNEQFF | TGTGCCAGCAGTGAATTAGCGGCCGTCTCCTACAATGAGCAGTTCTTC
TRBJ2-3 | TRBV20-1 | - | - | CSARAGRVDTQYF | TGCAGTGCTAGAGCGGGAAGGGTGGATACGCAGTATTTT
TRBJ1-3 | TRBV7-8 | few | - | CASSLALADTIYF | TGTGCCAGCAGCTTAGCCCTGGCCGACACCATATATTTT
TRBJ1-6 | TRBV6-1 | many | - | CASNGGGSPLHF | TGTGCCAGCAACGGTGGTGGTTCACCCCTCCACTTT
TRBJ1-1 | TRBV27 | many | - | CASSQHEGTEAFF | TGTGCCAGCAGTCAACACGAGGGGACTGAAGCTTTCTTT
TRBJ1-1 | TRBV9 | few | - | CASSVIPFF | TGTGCCAGCAGCGTTATTCCTTTCTTT
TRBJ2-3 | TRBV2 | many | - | CASSDGLVHSLSDTQYF | TGTGCCAGCAGTGACGGGCTAGTTCATTCCCTATCAGATACGCAGTATTTT
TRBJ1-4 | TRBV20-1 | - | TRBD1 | CSAPPGQGNEKLFF | TGCAGTGCTCCTCCGGGACAGGGAAATGAAAAACTGTTTTTT